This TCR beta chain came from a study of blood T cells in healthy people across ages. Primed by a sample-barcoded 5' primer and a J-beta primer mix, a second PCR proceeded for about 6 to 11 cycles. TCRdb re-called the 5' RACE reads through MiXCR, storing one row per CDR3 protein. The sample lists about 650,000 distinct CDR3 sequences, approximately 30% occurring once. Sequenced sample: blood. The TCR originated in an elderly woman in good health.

CDR3 protein: CASSFFQGTRYNEQYF. The CDR3 bases are TGTGCCAGCAGCTTTTTTCAGGGAACGCGGTACAATGAGCAGTACTTC. The V gene is TRBV11-2, the J gene TRBJ2-5; TRBD1 might be the D (5 bases). Germline CDR1 is SGHAT and CDR2 is FQNNGV. This CDR3 has 16 amino acids. Trimming stripped 3 bases from V and 11 bases from J, with 25 bases between.